The 7 T cell receptor beta chains given below trace back to one sample, sequenced in a study of blood T cell repertoires in COVID-19. Profiling relied on immunoSEQ multiplex PCR, and the TCRdb table lists in-frame clones only, not all of them. This table has around 150,000 clones, 88% appearing once. Sequencing was carried out using PBMCs or T cells enriched from blood (not recorded which). The receptor source for this set is a woman aged 50 to 60 who had recovered from COVID-19.

The chain joins TRBV7-9 to TRBJ1-1, with 7 bases aligning to TRBD1. CDR1 and CDR2 (germline): SEHNR, FQNEAQ (reference sequence). With 5 bases clipped from V and 5 bases from J, the junction kept 5 bases outside the gene matches. This CDR3 has 13 amino acids. The CDR3: CASSLTGQTEAFF. CDR3 in DNA: TGTGCCAGCAGCCTAACGGGACAGACTGAAGCTTTCTTT.

J is TRBJ2-2 and V is TRBV9; 7 bases are shared with TRBD2. The junction had 4 bases not matched to a gene; V was cut back by 2 bases and J by 6 bases. Germline V gene sequence: CDR1 SGDLS, CDR2 YYNGEE. The CDR3 is 14 residues long. The CDR3 region is CASSVASGPGELFF. The CDR3 DNA reads as TGTGCCAGCAGCGTGGCTAGCGGCCCCGGGGAGCTGTTTTTT.

This clone was seen a few times. The chain recombines TRBV9 with TRBJ1-1; D gene uncertain. Between the trimmed V and J ends, which lost 4 bases and 2 bases, there was a span of 12 bases. The CDR3 has 14 residues. Looked up from germline, CDR1 is SGDLS and CDR2 is YYNGEE. CDR3 in DNA: TGTGCCAGCAGCCTTTCGGTTTTCAACACTGAAGCTTTCTTT. Residues: CASSLSVFNTEAFF.

The rearrangement joins TRBV6-2 or TRBV6-3 to TRBJ1-1; D remains unclear. CDR3 length: 16 amino acids. Germline assignment: CDR1 MNHEY and CDR2 SVGEGT. V was cut by 3 bases and J by 2 bases, with 16 bases left in between. For the CDR3, the DNA is TGTGCCAGCAGTTATACCCCGGGGAGGGCCAACACTGAAGCTTTCTTT. Its translation is CASSYTPGRANTEAFF.

The V gene is TRBV5-6, the J gene TRBJ2-7, with D tentatively TRBD1 (5 bases). Germline loops: CDR1 SGHDT, CDR2 YYEEEE. The length of the CDR3 is 14 residues. V dropped 0 bases and J dropped 5 bases, with 12 bases sitting between them. CDR3 residues: CASSLGGRVHEQYF. The DNA for the CDR3 is TGTGCCAGCAGCTTGGGAGGCAGGGTCCACGAGCAGTACTTC.

The chain joins TRBV10-2 to TRBJ2-1; TRBD2 matches 13 bases. V dropped 5 bases and J dropped 5; count of bases not matched to a gene: 3. The CDR3 has 15 amino acids. Germline V lookup: CDR1 WSHSY, CDR2 SAAADI. The CDR3 DNA sequence: TGCGCCAGCAGTTCACTAGCGGGGGGGAACAATGAGCAGTTCTTC. Protein: CASSSLAGGNNEQFF.

This sequence joins TRBV6-5 and TRBJ2-5; no firm D call. V was cut by 2 bases and J by 4 bases, with 11 bases left in between. Germline CDR1 MNHEY, CDR2 SVGAGI. This CDR3 comprises 14 residues. Written as DNA, the CDR3 is TGTGCCAGCAGTTACGAGACCACGGGAGAGACCCAGTACTTC. It translates to CASSYETTGETQYF.